The following is a TCR beta chain sequence with its context. This entry belongs to a study of blood T cell repertoires in COVID-19. With 4 bases removed from V and 5 bases from J, the gap between germline ends came to 15 bases. Per germline, CDR1 WSHSY and CDR2 SAAADI. The CDR3 extends over 15 amino acids. Per the original data handling: Nucleated cell number was recorded as an estimate derived from reference gene primer amplification. Using immunoSEQ multiplex PCR, the repertoire was profiled, and TCRdb retains in-frame clones only, with some absent. Clone size and V and J calls were adopted from that table, with D and trimming inferred from the DNA. The sample includes 85,000 or so clones, 80% to 90% of them seen just once.

The chain couples TRBV10-2 to TRBJ2-1; no definite D call. This receptor was taken from a man aged 50-59 years with active or convalescent COVID-19. The sample was peripheral blood. The CDR3 nucleotides read TGCGCCAGCAGTGGGAGCCTGGTTTGGGACAATGAGCAGTTCTTC. As protein: CASSGSLVWDNEQFF.